The 30 T cell receptor beta chains below come from one sample, sequenced in a study of cytotoxic CD8 clonotypes in ibrutinib-treated CLL. Measured with immunoSEQ multiplex PCR; TCRdb has only the in-frame clones, and not every one. The repertoire holds 65,000 to 90,000 clones, with 75% to 90% as singletons. Here the sequenced sample was PBMCs, taken after 24 months of ibrutinib treatment. These receptors came from a human donor with chronic lymphocytic leukemia.

Comment on this clone: Other DNA sequences within the sample encode an identical CDR3. The CDR3: CASSLGLAGADTQYF. The DNA of the CDR3 is TGTGCCAGCAGCTTGGGACTAGCGGGAGCGGATACGCAGTATTTT. The gene calls are TRBV11-3 and TRBJ2-3; 14 nucleotides match TRBD2. CDR3 length: 15 residues. Germline lookup yields CDR1 SGHNT and CDR2 YENEEA. With V trimmed by 3 bases and J by 6 bases, 2 bases remained unmatched.

The chain is built from TRBV7-9 and TRBJ2-4; D not certain. The CDR3 extends over 14 amino acids. Trimming took 2 bases from V and 6 from J, leaving 11 bases between them. Germline CDR1 SEHNR, CDR2 FQNEAQ (reference sequence). For the CDR3, the DNA is TGTGCCAGCAGCTTACCGAGCCCCTCAAACATTCAGTACTTC. It is translated as CASSLPSPSNIQYF.

This sequence joins TRBV10-2 and TRBJ1-5, with 10 positions matching TRBD1. V lost 5 bases to trimming and J lost 5 bases; unmatched junction nucleotides: 3. The CDR3 totals 14 residues. CDR1 is WSHSY, CDR2 SAAADI, per germline. The CDR3 region has the DNA TGCGCCAGCAGTCCGGGACAGGGGTATCAGCCCCAGCATTTT. This translates into CASSPGQGYQPQHF.

Comments on this clone: The same CDR3 also results from other DNA sequences found in this sample. The CDR3 loop reads CASSQETGPNTGELFF. CDR3 nucleotide sequence: TGTGCCAGCAGCCAAGAAACGGGACCGAACACCGGGGAGCTGTTTTTT. This chain joins TRBV4-2 and TRBJ2-2; perhaps D is TRBD1 or TRBD2 (5 bases each). The ends were cut back, 0 bases at V and 0 bases at J, with 8 bases in the middle. The germline V gene has CDR1 LGHNA and CDR2 YNFKEQ. The CDR3 length is 16 residues.

The chain is built from TRBV30 and TRBJ2-7; D call uncertain. V shed 7 bases and J shed 0 bases, with 7 bases lying between them. This CDR3 is 11 amino acids long. Germline loops: CDR1 GTSNPN, CDR2 SVGIG (reference sequence). The CDR3 sequence: CASQDSYEQYF. The CDR3 DNA is TGTGCCTCTCAGGACTCCTACGAGCAGTACTTC.

The V gene is TRBV5-1, the J gene TRBJ2-2, with D possibly being TRBD1 (6 bases). Germline assignment: CDR1 SGHRS and CDR2 YFSETQ. The CDR3 spans 15 residues. V lost 4 bases, J lost 11 bases, and 21 bases lay in between. The CDR3 here is CASSGGQRTPGELFF. The CDR3 DNA follows: TGCGCCAGCAGCGGCGGACAGCGAACACCGGGTGAGCTGTTTTTT.

This clone was counted between two and nine times. The chain recombines TRBV7-3 with TRBJ2-7, with a weak D call TRBD2 (6 bases). The germline V gene has CDR1 SGHTA and CDR2 FQGTGA. CDR3 length equals 14 residues. The V end was cut by 0 bases, the J end by 2 bases, with 8 bases between. The CDR3 bases are TGTGCCAGCAGCTTAACTAGCGGTCCCTACGAGCAGTACTTC. Amino acid sequence: CASSLTSGPYEQYF.

J is TRBJ2-3 and V is TRBV6-4; D call uncertain. Trimming took off 2 bases at V and 1 base at J, with 7 bases between the two ends. The CDR3 contains 14 residues. CDR1 and CDR2 from the germline V gene are MRHNA and SNTAGT. DNA for the CDR3: TGTGCCAGCAGTGACGTGGGTGGCACAGATACGCAGTATTTT. It yields the protein CASSDVGGTDTQYF.

Notes on this clone: The junction departs from the called germline gene at one end, perhaps through a read error. V is TRBV7-7 and J is TRBJ2-2, with a possible D match to TRBD2 (5 bases). The CDR3 is 13 residues long. The germline V gene has CDR1 SSHAT and CDR2 FNYEAQ (reference sequence). The CDR3 here is CASSLEGTGELFF. CDR3 sequence (DNA): TGTGCTAGCAGCTTAGAGGGCACCGGGGAGCTGTTTTTT.

This clone was found once. V usage is TRBV21-1 and J usage is TRBJ2-2. TRBV21-1 is recorded as a pseudogene. The CDR3 extends over 17 amino acids. The DNA for the CDR3 is TGTGCCAGCAGCAATGGAAAGGTCGAAGCGAACACCGGGGAGCTGTTTTTT. This encodes CASSNGKVEANTGELFF.

This CDR3 is CASSFTDGYEQYF. In DNA form, the CDR3 reads TGTGCCAGCAGCTTCACCGACGGCTACGAGCAGTACTTC. The V call is TRBV5-6, the J call TRBJ2-7; D gene uncertain. The CDR3 totals 13 residues. V gave up 2 bases and J gave up 3 bases, with 9 bases separating them. Germline loops: CDR1 SGHDT, CDR2 YYEEEE.

This sequence joins TRBV9 and TRBJ2-1; D perhaps matches TRBD2 (5 bases). This CDR3 has 16 amino acids. From germline, CDR1 is SGDLS and CDR2 YYNGEE. The V and J ends lost 2 bases and 8 bases respectively, with 20 bases between them. CDR3 sequence reads: CASSVGPRGSGHEQFF. The CDR3 DNA sequence: TGTGCCAGCAGCGTCGGGCCTAGAGGGAGTGGGCATGAGCAGTTCTTC.

This clone was found a few times. V and J are TRBV11-1 and TRBJ2-2, with D tentatively TRBD1 (5 bases). This CDR3 spans 16 amino acids. With 5 bases removed from V and 0 bases from J, the gap between germline ends came to 13 bases. Germline V gene data show CDR1 as SGHAT and CDR2 as FQDESV (reference sequence). CDR3 amino acids: CASSLNQGTNTGELFF. Written as DNA, the CDR3 is TGTGCCAGCAGCCTGAACCAGGGAACGAACACCGGGGAGCTGTTTTTT.

This clone appeared once. This chain connects TRBV5-4 to TRBJ2-3, with no clear D. CDR3 size: 15 residues. The V and J ends lost 4 bases and 3 bases respectively, with 15 bases between them. CDR1 and CDR2 (germline): SGHNT, YYREEE (reference sequence). This CDR3 reads CASSAYQRQTDTQYF. The CDR3 coding sequence is TGTGCCAGCAGCGCGTACCAGAGACAAACAGATACGCAGTATTTT.

For the CDR3, the DNA is TGCAGCGTTAGTACAGGGGCCGATCAGCCCCAGCATTTT. This codes for CSVSTGADQPQHF. The chain joins TRBV29-1 to TRBJ1-5; TRBD1 matches at 7 bases. V shed 5 bases, J shed 5 bases, and the junction held 6 bases outside the gene matches. The CDR3 runs to 13 residues. CDR1 and CDR2 from the germline V gene are SQVTM and ANQGSEA.

This clone was observed a handful of times. The chain uses TRBV2 and TRBJ2-5, with D unclear. CDR3 length: 12 amino acids. The V and J ends lost 4 bases and 1 base respectively, with 4 bases between them. Germline lookup yields CDR1 SNHLY and CDR2 FYNNEI. CDR3 nucleotides: TGTGCCAGCAGTGTGTCCCAAGAGACCCAGTACTTC. This codes for CASSVSQETQYF.

J is TRBJ2-7 and V is TRBV28; TRBD1 agrees at 9 bases. J was trimmed by 2 bases and V by 5 bases; bases with no gene match: 16. The V gene's germline CDR1 is MDHEN and CDR2 SYDVKM. This CDR3 spans 18 amino acids. CDR3 in DNA: TGTGCCAGCAGTGAGGACAGGGGATCTTTTGTTACTCCCTACGAGCAGTACTTC. It translates to CASSEDRGSFVTPYEQYF. The full variable domain, with the rest looked up from reference TRBV28 and TRBJ2-7, is DVKVTQSSRYLVKRTGEKVFLECVQDMDHENMFWYRQDPGLGLRLIYFSYDVKMKEKGDIPEGYSVSREKKERFSLILESASTNQTSMYLCASSEDRGSFVTPYEQYFGPGTRLTVT.

About this clone: The sample contains more than one DNA sequence encoding this CDR3. V usage is TRBV30 and J usage is TRBJ1-1; no reliable D call. Looked up from germline, CDR1 is GTSNPN and CDR2 is SVGIG (reference sequence). CDR3 length: 13 residues. V shed 0 bases and J shed 1 base, with 6 bases lying between them. The CDR3 bases are TGTGCCTGGAGTGTGAGAGGGAACACTGAAGCTTTCTTT. It specifies CAWSVRGNTEAFF.

Points on this clone: The same CDR3 can be traced to other DNA sequences in this sample. The rearrangement uses TRBV7-2 and TRBJ2-3, with 7 bases fitting TRBD1. V shed 0 bases, J shed 6 bases, and the junction held 3 bases outside the gene matches. This CDR3 has 14 amino acids. CDR1 and CDR2 (germline): SGHTA, FQGNSA. Here the CDR3 DNA reads TGTGCCAGCAGCTTAGCAGGGGGCAGGGATACGCAGTATTTT. This translates into CASSLAGGRDTQYF.

The chain employs TRBV6-1 and TRBJ2-6; D is perhaps TRBD1 (5 bases). Per the germline V gene, CDR1 is MNHNS and CDR2 is SASEGT. The CDR3 has 15 amino acids. The V end was cut by 1 base, the J end by 2 bases, with 6 bases between. In DNA, the CDR3 is TGTGCCAGCAGTGAAGTGACAGCTGGGGCCAACGTCCTGACTTTC. Translating it yields CASSEVTAGANVLTF.

The chain employs TRBV5-1 and TRBJ2-5; D is ambiguous. The CDR3 sequence is 14 residues long. The germline V gene encodes CDR1 SGHRS and CDR2 YFSETQ. The V end lost 4 bases, the J end lost 0 bases, and 10 bases lay between the germline ends. CDR3: CASSPGGNQETQYF. The CDR3 DNA reads as TGCGCCAGCAGCCCAGGTGGTAACCAAGAGACCCAGTACTTC.

The chain couples TRBV9 to TRBJ2-5; D is tentatively TRBD1 or TRBD2 (7 bases each). The CDR3 is 15 amino acids. Trimming removed 4 bases from V and 4 bases from J, with 17 bases in between. Germline CDR1 and CDR2: SGDLS and YYNGEE. CDR3 protein: CASSLAGAGGETQYF. The CDR3 nucleotides are TGTGCCAGCAGCTTGGCGGGAGCAGGGGGAGAGACCCAGTACTTC.

The DNA for the CDR3 is TGTGCCAGCAGTGTTGATGGGAGCTCCTACGAGCAGTACTTC. It encodes CASSVDGSSYEQYF. This chain joins TRBV2 and TRBJ2-7, with D perhaps matching TRBD2 (5 bases). The V end lost 4 bases, the J end lost 0 bases, and 10 bases lay between the germline ends. Germline V CDR1 and CDR2: SNHLY, FYNNEI. CDR3 length equals 14 residues.

V usage is TRBV30 and J usage is TRBJ2-1, with TRBD2 matching over 8 bases. From germline, CDR1 is GTSNPN and CDR2 SVGIG (reference sequence). Losses at the gene ends were 5 bases for V and 8 bases for J; bases not matched to a gene: 2. The CDR3 extends over 11 amino acids. CDR3 bases: TGTGCCTGGGGACTAGCACATGAGCAGTTCTTC. Amino acid sequence: CAWGLAHEQFF.

The rearrangement joins TRBV5-1 to TRBJ2-3, with 9 bases aligning to TRBD1. Trimming at V came to 4 bases and at J to 4 bases, leaving 4 bases not matched to a gene. This CDR3 spans 14 amino acids. Germline CDR1 and CDR2: SGHRS and YFSETQ. Written as DNA, the CDR3 is TGCGCCAGCAGCCCTGGACAGGGGCCAGATACGCAGTATTTT. This gives the protein CASSPGQGPDTQYF. Full variable domain (missing parts from reference TRBV5-1 and TRBJ2-3): KAGVTQTPRYLIKTRGQQVTLSCSPISGHRSVSWYQQTPGQGLQFLFEYFSETQRNKGNFPGRFSGRQFSNSRSEMNVSTLELGDSALYLCASSPGQGPDTQYFGPGTRLTVL.

The V and J genes are TRBV5-4 and TRBJ1-1; a possible D gene is TRBD1 (5 bases). Per germline, CDR1 SGHNT and CDR2 YYREEE (reference sequence). There are 15 residues in the CDR3. V was shortened by 1 base and J by 1 base, with 11 bases between the two germline ends. DNA of the CDR3: TGTGCCAGCAGCTTGTCGCAGGGAACGAACACTGAAGCTTTCTTT. This sequence encodes CASSLSQGTNTEAFF. Full variable domain (outside the CDR3, taken from reference TRBV5-4 and TRBJ1-1): ETGVTQSPTHLIKTRGQQVTLRCSSQSGHNTVSWYQQALGQGPQFIFQYYREEENGRGNFPPRFSGLQFPNYSSELNVNALELDDSALYLCASSLSQGTNTEAFFGQGTRLTVV.

V and J are TRBV18 and TRBJ1-1; TRBD1 might be the D (6 bases). Per the germline V gene, CDR1 is KGHSH and CDR2 is LQKENI. Trimming removed 3 bases from V and 5 bases from J, with 7 bases in between. The CDR3 is 12 residues long. The CDR3: CASSPDRTEAFF. The DNA for the CDR3 is TGTGCCAGCTCACCCGACAGGACTGAAGCTTTCTTT.

The rearrangement uses TRBV5-4 and TRBJ2-2, with D uncertain. This CDR3 spans 14 amino acids. Germline V gene lookup returns CDR1 SGHNT and CDR2 YYREEE (reference sequence). Between the trimmed V and J ends, which lost 0 bases and 2 bases, there was a span of 5 bases. The CDR3 loop reads CASSLGYNTGELFF. CDR3 bases: TGTGCCAGCAGCTTGGGTTACAACACCGGGGAGCTGTTTTTT.

The V call is TRBV29-1, the J call TRBJ2-4; 7 nucleotides match TRBD1. V gave up 5 bases and J gave up 1 base; unmatched junction bases: 11. The CDR3 runs 16 residues. Germline CDR1 reads SQVTM; CDR2 reads ANQGSEA. The CDR3 spells CSVQPTGVGAKNIQYF. In DNA, the CDR3 is TGCAGCGTTCAACCTACAGGGGTGGGTGCCAAAAACATTCAGTACTTC.

The chain carries TRBV11-2 and TRBJ1-2; a weak D match, TRBD1 (5 bases). Per germline, CDR1 SGHAT and CDR2 FQNNGV. This CDR3 has 14 residues. V lost 0 bases and J lost 10, with 15 bases in between. The CDR3 loop is CASSLDGGGGLYTF. The DNA for the CDR3 is TGTGCCAGCAGCTTAGATGGGGGTGGTGGTCTCTACACCTTC.